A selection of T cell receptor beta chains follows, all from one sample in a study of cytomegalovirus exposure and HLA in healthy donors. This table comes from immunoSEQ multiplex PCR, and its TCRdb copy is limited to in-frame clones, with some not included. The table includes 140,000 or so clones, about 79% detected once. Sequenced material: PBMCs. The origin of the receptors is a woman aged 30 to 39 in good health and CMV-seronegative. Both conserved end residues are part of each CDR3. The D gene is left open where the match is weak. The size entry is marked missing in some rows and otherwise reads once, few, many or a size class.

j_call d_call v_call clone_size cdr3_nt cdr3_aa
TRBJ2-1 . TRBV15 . TGTGCCACCAGCACCCCGGGTGAGCAGTTCTTC CATSTPGEQFF
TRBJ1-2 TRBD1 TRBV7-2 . TGTGCCAGCAGCTCTAAGGGGGGTTGGTCAGGGGGGACCTATGGCTACACCTTC CASSSKGGWSGGTYGYTF
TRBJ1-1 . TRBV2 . TGTGCCAGCAGGAGCGGCCGGAACACTGAAGCTTTCTTT CASRSGRNTEAFF
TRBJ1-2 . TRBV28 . TGTGCCAGCAGTTCCGAAGGTACAGGGAAGGGTGGCTACACCTTC CASSSEGTGKGGYTF
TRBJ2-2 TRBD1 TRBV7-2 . TGTGCCAGCAGCCCAAAAGGGGGCATTCCTCCCGGGGAGCTGTTTTTT CASSPKGGIPPGELFF
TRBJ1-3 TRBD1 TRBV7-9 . TGTGCCAGCAGCATCCCCGGGACAGACGACTCTGGAAACACCATATATTTT CASSIPGTDDSGNTIYF
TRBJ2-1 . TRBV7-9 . TGTGCCAGCAGCTTATCTAGCACTTACAATGAGCAGTTCTTC CASSLSSTYNEQFF
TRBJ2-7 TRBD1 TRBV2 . TGTGCCAGCATGAGACAGGGTGTGTCCTACGAGCAGTACTTC CASMRQGVSYEQYF
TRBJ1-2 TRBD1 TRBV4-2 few TGTGCCAGCAGCCAAGTTGGTAGGGGACAGCCCGTTCTAGTGGGCTACACCTTC CASSQVGRGQPVLVGYTF
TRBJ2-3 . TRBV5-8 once TGTGCCAGCAGCTTGGGGGTTGGAGGGGTCGACACAGATACGCAGTATTTT CASSLGVGGVDTDTQYF
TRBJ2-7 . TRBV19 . TGTGCCAGTAGCCCAGCGGGACATACCCCCTACGAGCAGTACTTC CASSPAGHTPYEQYF
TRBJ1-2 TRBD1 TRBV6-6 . TGTGCCAGCAGCCCTCATACAGGGGGCGTTGGCTACACCTTC CASSPHTGGVGYTF
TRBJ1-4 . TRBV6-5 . TGTGCCAGCAGTTTATTGAGTCTGAGGGGGATTGAAAAACTGTTTTTT CASSLLSLRGIEKLFF
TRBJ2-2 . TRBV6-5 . TGTGCCAGCAGTGCCCTAGGAGGAATCGGCGGGGAGCTGTTTTTT CASSALGGIGGELFF